The entry that follows covers one T cell receptor beta chain sequence. This record comes from a study of blood T cell repertoires in COVID-19. Turning to the study itself: Whether acute or convalescent, the COVID-19 samples came from the United States, Italy and Spain.

Profiled with immunoSEQ multiplex PCR; TCRdb holds only in-frame clones, not every one. In the table there are 250,000 to 400,000 clones, around 90% of which are singletons. CDR3 size: 16 residues. CDR1 and CDR2 (germline): KGHDR, SFDVKD. V was cut by 4 bases and J by 2 bases, with 15 bases left in between. Seattle enrolled patients during active infection and tracked them longitudinally. This receptor was identified in a woman aged 30 to 39 with COVID-19, enrolled during active disease. The material sequenced was peripheral blood. The V call is TRBV24-1, the J call TRBJ2-3; a possible D gene is TRBD1 (6 bases). The CDR3 coding sequence is TGTGCCACCAGTGACCCTGGGACACCACCCACAGATACGCAGTATTTT. Translating it yields CATSDPGTPPTDTQYF.